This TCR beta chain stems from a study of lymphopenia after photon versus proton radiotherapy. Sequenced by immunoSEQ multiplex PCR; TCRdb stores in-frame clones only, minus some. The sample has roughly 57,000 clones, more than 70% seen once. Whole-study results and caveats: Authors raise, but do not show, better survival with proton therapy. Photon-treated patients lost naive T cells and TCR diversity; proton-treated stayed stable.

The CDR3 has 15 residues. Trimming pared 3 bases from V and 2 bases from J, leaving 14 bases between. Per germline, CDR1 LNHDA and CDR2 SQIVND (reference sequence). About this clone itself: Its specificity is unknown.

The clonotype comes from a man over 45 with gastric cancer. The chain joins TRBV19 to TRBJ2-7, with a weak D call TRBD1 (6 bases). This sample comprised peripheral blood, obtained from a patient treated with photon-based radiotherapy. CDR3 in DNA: TGTGCCAGTAGTATCCTTCCAGGGGAGACCTACGAGCAGTACTTC. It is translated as CASSILPGETYEQYF.